This TCR beta chain emerged from a study of human T cells and chemical hapten exposure. TCRdb called the RACE reads again in MiXCR, with one record for every CDR3 protein. The sample holds about 80,000 distinct CDR3 sequences; around 13% are singletons and the top ten take about 4.9%. The time point is: pre-sensitization, week 0. The treatment here: therapeutic diphenylcyclopropenone sensitization with weekly scalp DPC. Phlebotomy was performed prior to application of every patch test. V lost 3 bases to trimming and J lost 5 bases, with 23 bases between them. The CDR3 is 19 amino acids. Germline assignment: CDR1 KGHSH and CDR2 LQKENI.

Material: whole blood, obtained in connection with sensitization to the hapten diphenylcyclopropenone (DPC). The sequence was obtained from a woman aged 50 to 60 with alopecia areata. Some clones in this sample may be carry-over from other donors' samples. This rearrangement joins TRBV18 to TRBJ2-6; D possibly uses TRBD1 or TRBD2 (5 bases each). CDR3 amino acids: CASSPRDRAPSLRANVLTF. In DNA form, the CDR3 reads TGTGCCAGCTCACCCAGGGACCGCGCGCCAAGTCTGAGGGCCAACGTCCTGACTTTC.